This T cell receptor (beta chain) came from a study of T-cell reconstitution after alpha-beta-depleted transplantation in children. This clonotype showed up just a few times. During its preparation, the TCRbeta library received unique molecular identifiers. TCRdb processed the PCR reads anew with MiXCR; each CDR3 protein has one entry. This sample has around 500,000 distinct CDR3 sequences, with around 13% found just once. The CDR3 contains 17 residues. V lost 2 bases, J lost 0 bases, and 14 bases lay in between. Germline V gene data show CDR1 as MNHEY and CDR2 as SMNVEV (reference sequence). The sequence was collected from a human donor who donated a stem cell graft to a child with combined immunodeficiency. The V call is TRBV27, the J call TRBJ1-3, with no clear D. The specimen comprised PBMCs from the stem cell graft donor, sampled from the stem cell graft. CDR3 residues: CASSLESTDNSGNTIYF. CDR3 DNA: TGTGCCAGCAGTTTAGAGTCCACTGACAACTCTGGAAACACCATATATTTT.